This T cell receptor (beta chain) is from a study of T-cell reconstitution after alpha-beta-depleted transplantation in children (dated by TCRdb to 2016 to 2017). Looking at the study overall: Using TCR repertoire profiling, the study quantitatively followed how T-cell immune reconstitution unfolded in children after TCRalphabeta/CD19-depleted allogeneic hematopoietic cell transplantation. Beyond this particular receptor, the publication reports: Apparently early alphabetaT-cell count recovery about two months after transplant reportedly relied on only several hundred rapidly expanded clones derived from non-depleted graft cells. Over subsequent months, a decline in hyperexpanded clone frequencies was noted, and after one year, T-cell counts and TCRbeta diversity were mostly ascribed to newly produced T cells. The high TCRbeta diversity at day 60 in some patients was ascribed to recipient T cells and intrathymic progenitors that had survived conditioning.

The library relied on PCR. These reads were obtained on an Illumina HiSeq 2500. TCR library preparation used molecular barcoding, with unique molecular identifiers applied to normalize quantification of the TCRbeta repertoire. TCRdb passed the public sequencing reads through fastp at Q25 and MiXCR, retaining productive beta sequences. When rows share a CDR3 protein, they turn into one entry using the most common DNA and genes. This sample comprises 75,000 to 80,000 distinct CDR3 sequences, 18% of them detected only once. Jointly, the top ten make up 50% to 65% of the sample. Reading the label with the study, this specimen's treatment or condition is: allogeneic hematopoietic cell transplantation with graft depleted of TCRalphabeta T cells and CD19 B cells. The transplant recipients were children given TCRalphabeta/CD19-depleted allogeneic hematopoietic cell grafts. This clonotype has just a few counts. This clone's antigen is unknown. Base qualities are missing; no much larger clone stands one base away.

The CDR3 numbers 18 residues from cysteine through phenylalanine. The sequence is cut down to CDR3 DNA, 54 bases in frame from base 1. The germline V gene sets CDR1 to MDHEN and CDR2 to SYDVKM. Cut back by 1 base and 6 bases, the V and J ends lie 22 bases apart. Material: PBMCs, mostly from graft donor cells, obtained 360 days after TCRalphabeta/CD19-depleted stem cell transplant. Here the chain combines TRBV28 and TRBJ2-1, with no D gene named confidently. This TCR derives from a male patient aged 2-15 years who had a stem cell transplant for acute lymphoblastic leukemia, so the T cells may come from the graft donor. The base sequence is TGTGCCAGCAGTTTATACCCCTTAGGAGCGTCAACCCCCAATGAGCAGTTCTTC. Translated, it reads CASSLYPLGASTPNEQFF.